Following are 5 T cell receptor beta chains from one sample sequenced in a study of T cells after yellow fever vaccination. A single record per CDR3 protein comes from TCRdb applying MiXCR to the 5' RACE reads. The profile shows around 65,000 distinct CDR3 sequences, around 6.2% of them singletons. The material was CD4+ T cells sorted from PBMCs, obtained approximately 16 days after the first yellow fever vaccination. These receptors all come from a man in his late teens or twenties who received the YFV17D yellow fever vaccine.

This clonotype was observed at least ten times. The chain links TRBV6-5 to TRBJ2-5; no clear D. CDR1 is MNHEY, CDR2 SVGAGI, per germline. V gave up 4 bases and J gave up 2 bases, with 14 bases separating them. The CDR3 extends over 15 amino acids. The CDR3 DNA reads as TGTGCCAGCAGTTCCACCCTGCACCCACAAGAGACCCAGTACTTC. This sequence encodes CASSSTLHPQETQYF.

This clonotype was picked up many times. The chain combines TRBV2 with TRBJ2-1; 10 bases align to TRBD2. With 6 bases clipped from V and 4 bases from J, the junction kept 3 bases outside the gene matches. The CDR3 extends over 14 amino acids. Germline V gene lookup returns CDR1 SNHLY and CDR2 FYNNEI. CDR3 sequence (DNA): TGTGCCAGCAGGGCTAGCGGGAGATACAATGAGCAGTTCTTC. This translates into CASRASGRYNEQFF.

Ten or more counts support this clonotype. This chain joins TRBV14 and TRBJ1-6; the D gene is possibly TRBD1 (5 bases). V shed 5 bases and J shed 7 bases, with 18 bases lying between them. The length of the CDR3 is 16 residues. CDR1 and CDR2 (germline): SGHDN, FVKESK. DNA of the CDR3: TGTGCCAGCAGCGCAGCGGGGGGATCGATCAATTCACCCCTCCACTTT. Protein: CASSAAGGSINSPLHF.

This clonotype was recorded many times. In DNA form, the CDR3 reads TGTGCCAGCAGCCTAAGGACTACAGGGGGGGGCTATGGCTACACCTTC. Translated: CASSLRTTGGGYGYTF. The chain joins TRBV7-2 to TRBJ1-2; 8 bases are a match to TRBD1. The CDR3 contains 16 residues. V trimming: 5 bases; J trimming: 4 bases; junction bases outside the gene matches: 12. Germline CDR1 SGHTA, CDR2 FQGNSA.

This clonotype has at least ten counts. The V and J genes are TRBV6-5 and TRBJ2-7; no definite D call. V gave up 2 bases and J gave up 5 bases, with 22 bases separating them. Germline loops: CDR1 MNHEY, CDR2 SVGAGI. The CDR3 covers 17 residues. Here the CDR3 reads CASSYPDCNGRYHEQYV. The CDR3 DNA reads as TGTGCCAGCAGTTACCCTGACTGTAACGGCAGGTACCACGAGCAGTACGTC.